This T cell receptor beta chain was recovered during a study of T-cell reconstitution after alpha-beta-depleted transplantation in children (TCRdb year 2016). Regarding the complete study: Using TCR repertoire profiling, the study followed T-cell immune reconstitution in a quantitative way in children after TCRalphabeta/CD19-depleted allogeneic hematopoietic cell transplantation.

From the cysteine up to the phenylalanine, the CDR3 has a length of 20 residues. The only DNA kept is the CDR3, 60 bases in frame from the first base. Ends trimmed: V by 3 bases, J by 2 bases; bases unmatched to a gene: 19. The germline V gene encodes CDR1 ENHRY and CDR2 SYGVKD. The treatment or condition label on this specimen signifies: allogeneic hematopoietic cell transplantation with graft depleted of TCRalphabeta T cells and CD19 B cells. The children who served as transplant recipients had been given grafts of TCRalphabeta/CD19-depleted allogeneic hematopoietic cells. Paper-wide results and their limitations: The high TCRbeta diversity at day 60 in some patients was ascribed to recipient T cells and intrathymic progenitors that had survived conditioning. The frequencies of hyperexpanded clones fell over the following months, and after one year, T-cell counts and TCRbeta diversity were mostly attributed to newly produced T cells. The apparently early alphabetaT-cell count recovery about two months after transplant was reportedly dependent on only several hundred rapidly expanded clones derived from non-depleted graft cells.

The library was generated by PCR. Sequenced using an Illumina HiSeq 2500. Molecular barcoding was employed in the preparation of TCR libraries, with unique molecular identifiers being used to normalize TCRbeta repertoire quantification. Using fastp at Q25 and MiXCR, TCRdb reprocessed the public reads and kept productive beta chains. Rows merge per CDR3 protein into single entries with the most common DNA and genes. In this sample the table shows approximately 800,000 distinct CDR3 sequences, around 15% of which occur a single time. Together, the top ten hold 5% of the sample. This clonotype came up a few times. Its antigen target is currently unknown. Base quality data are lacking; no much larger clone is found one base away.

This clonotype was obtained from a male patient aged 5 to 17 who had a stem cell transplant for acute lymphoblastic leukemia, so the T cells may come from the graft donor. The rearrangement joined TRBV10-3 to TRBJ2-7; 10 central nucleotides agree with TRBD1. The sequencing used PBMCs, mostly from graft donor cells, collected 360 days after TCRalphabeta/CD19-depleted stem cell transplant. The CDR3 here reads CAISDGLGGTGAKKAYEQYF. The nucleotide sequence reads as follows: TGTGCCATCAGTGACGGCCTCGGAGGGACAGGGGCCAAGAAGGCCTACGAGCAGTACTTC.